This TCR beta chain was obtained from a study of blood T cell repertoires in COVID-19. Study-level background: Some COVID-19 samples were acute and others convalescent; all came from the United States, Italy and Spain.

In terms of age and location, participants ranged from about 18 to 95 years and lived in approximately 26 US areas. There are 14 residues in the CDR3. Germline loops: CDR1 SGHDT, CDR2 YYEEEE. The V end was cut by 4 bases, the J end by 7 bases, with 14 bases between. The authors' processing: For nucleated cells, counts were estimated from reference gene primer amplification. Sequencing used immunoSEQ multiplex PCR; TCRdb keeps in-frame clones, though not all of them. V, J and clone size were drawn from that table, and D and trimming were deduced from the DNA. The table has more than 110,000 clones, roughly 80% seen once.

J is TRBJ2-2 and V is TRBV5-6; tentatively, D is TRBD2 (5 bases). The sequence was obtained from a woman in her forties or fifties who had recovered from COVID-19. The sample comprised PBMCs or T cells enriched from blood (not recorded which). In DNA, the CDR3 is TGTGCCAGCAGCAACCCGGGAAGGGTCGGGGAGCTGTTTTTT. This gives the protein CASSNPGRVGELFF.